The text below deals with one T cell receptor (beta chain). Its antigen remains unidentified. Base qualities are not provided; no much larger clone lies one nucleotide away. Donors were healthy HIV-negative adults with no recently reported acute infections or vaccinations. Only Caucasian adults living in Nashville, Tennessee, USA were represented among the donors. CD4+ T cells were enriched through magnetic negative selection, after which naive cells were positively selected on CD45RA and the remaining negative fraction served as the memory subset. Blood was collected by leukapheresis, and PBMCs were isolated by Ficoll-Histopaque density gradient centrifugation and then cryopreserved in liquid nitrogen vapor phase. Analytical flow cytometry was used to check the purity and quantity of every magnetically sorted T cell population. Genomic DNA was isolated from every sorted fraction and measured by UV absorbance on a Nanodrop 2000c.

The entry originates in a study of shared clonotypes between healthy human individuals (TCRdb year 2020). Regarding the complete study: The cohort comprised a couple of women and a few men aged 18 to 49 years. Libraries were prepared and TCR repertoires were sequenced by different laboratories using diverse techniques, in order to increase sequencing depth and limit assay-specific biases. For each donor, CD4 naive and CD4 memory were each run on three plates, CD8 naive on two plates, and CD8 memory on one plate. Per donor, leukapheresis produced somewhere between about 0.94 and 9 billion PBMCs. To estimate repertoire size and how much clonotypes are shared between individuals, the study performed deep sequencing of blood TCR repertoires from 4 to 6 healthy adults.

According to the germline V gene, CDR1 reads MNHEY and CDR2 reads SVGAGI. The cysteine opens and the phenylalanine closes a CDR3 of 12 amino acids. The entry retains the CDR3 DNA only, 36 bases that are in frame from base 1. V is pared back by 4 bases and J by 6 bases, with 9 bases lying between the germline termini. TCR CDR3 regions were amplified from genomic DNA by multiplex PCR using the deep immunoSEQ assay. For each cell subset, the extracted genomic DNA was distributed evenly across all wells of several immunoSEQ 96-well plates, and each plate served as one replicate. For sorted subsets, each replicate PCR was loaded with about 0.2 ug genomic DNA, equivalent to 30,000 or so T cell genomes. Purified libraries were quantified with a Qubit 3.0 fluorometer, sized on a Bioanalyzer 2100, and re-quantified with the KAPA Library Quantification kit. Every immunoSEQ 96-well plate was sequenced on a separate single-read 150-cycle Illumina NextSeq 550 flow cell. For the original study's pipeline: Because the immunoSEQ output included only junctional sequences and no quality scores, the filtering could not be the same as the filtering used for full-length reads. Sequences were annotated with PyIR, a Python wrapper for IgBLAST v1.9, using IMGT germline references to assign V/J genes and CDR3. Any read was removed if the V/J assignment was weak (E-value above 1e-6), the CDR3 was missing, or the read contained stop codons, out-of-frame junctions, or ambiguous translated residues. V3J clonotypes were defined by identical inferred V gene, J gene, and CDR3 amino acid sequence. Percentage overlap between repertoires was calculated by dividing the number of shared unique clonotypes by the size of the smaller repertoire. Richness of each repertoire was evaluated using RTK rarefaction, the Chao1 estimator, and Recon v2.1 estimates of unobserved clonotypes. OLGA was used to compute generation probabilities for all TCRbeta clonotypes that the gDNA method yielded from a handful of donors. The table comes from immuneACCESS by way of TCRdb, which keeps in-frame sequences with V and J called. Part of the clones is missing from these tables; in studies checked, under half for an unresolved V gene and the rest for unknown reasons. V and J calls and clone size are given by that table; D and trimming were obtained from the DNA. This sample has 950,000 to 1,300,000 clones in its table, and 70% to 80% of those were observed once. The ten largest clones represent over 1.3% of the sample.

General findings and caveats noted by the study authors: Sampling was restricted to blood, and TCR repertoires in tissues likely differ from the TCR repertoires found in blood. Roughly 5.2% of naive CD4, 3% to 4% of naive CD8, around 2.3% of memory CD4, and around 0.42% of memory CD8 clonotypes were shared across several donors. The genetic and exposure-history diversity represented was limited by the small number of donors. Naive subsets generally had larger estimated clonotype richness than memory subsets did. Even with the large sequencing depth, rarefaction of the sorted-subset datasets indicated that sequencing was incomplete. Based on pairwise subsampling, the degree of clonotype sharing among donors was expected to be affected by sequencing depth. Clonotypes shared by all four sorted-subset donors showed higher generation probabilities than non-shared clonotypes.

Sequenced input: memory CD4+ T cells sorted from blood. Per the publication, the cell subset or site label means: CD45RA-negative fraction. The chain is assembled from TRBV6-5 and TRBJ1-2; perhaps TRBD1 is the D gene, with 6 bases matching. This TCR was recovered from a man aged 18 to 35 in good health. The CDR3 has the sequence CASSSGGHGYTF. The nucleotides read TGTGCCAGCAGTTCGGGGGGGCATGGCTACACCTTC.